The clone carrying this T cell receptor beta chain was detected only a few times. Antigen: not known. Donors uniformly comprised healthy Caucasians. This record comes from a study of identical twins. Overall study findings and caveats: Within cord blood, abundant beta clonotypes carried fewer insertions, but memory repertoires showed no such trend.

The CDR3 has 16 amino acids. Template switching created a universal primer site, and the cDNA included unique molecular identifiers. MiXCR was run by TCRdb on the 5' RACE reads, yielding one entry per CDR3 protein. The table has 500,000 to 650,000 distinct CDR3 sequences, just over 7% seen once; the top ten hold 1.6%. The data also belong to a second study, concerning yellow fever vaccine responses in identical twins. That study reports: Convergence reportedly seemed to mark part of the twins' vaccine T cell response, with personalization marking the rest.

The sequencing input was PBMCs. The V and J genes are TRBV21-1 and TRBJ1-1; the tabulated D call, TRBD1, remains unverified against the DNA. TRBV21-1 constitutes a pseudogene. The origin of this receptor is a woman younger than 30 in good health. The CDR3 spells CASSKAPGTGITEAFF. CDR3 coding DNA: TGTGCCAGCAGCAAAGCCCCTGGGACAGGGATTACTGAAGCTTTCTTT.